The 15 T cell receptor beta chains below all came from one sample that was sequenced in a study of T-cell reconstitution after alpha-beta-depleted transplantation in children. Unique molecular identifiers were incorporated during preparation of the TCRbeta library. TCRdb re-called the PCR reads through MiXCR, storing one row per CDR3 protein. The sample has 400,000 to 450,000 distinct CDR3 sequences; 43% are singletons. The sequences come from PBMCs, collected before TCRalphabeta/CD19-depleted stem cell transplant. The receptors shown here come from a girl aged 2 to 9 with aplastic anemia, due to receive a stem cell transplant.

This clonotype was counted only a few times. The V and J genes are TRBV20-1 and TRBJ2-7; D is undetermined. The germline V and J ends were trimmed by 3 bases and 3 bases, with 9 bases remaining between them. Germline loops: CDR1 DFQATT, CDR2 SNEGSKA (reference sequence). The CDR3 runs to 12 residues. The CDR3 here is CSASSQNYEQYF. The CDR3 coding sequence is TGCAGTGCTAGCTCACAGAACTACGAGCAGTACTTC.

DNA of the CDR3: TGCGCCAGCAGCAAAAGTACGGGACAGGGGGCCTACGAGCAGTACTTC. It encodes CASSKSTGQGAYEQYF. The V and J genes are TRBV4-1 and TRBJ2-7, with 11 positions matching TRBD1. Germline assignment: CDR1 MGHRA and CDR2 YSYEKL. J lost 2 bases, V lost 5 bases, and 8 bases had no gene match. The CDR3 extends over 16 amino acids.

This clonotype occurred a few times. V is TRBV20-1 and J is TRBJ2-1; 12 positions match TRBD1. CDR1 and CDR2 from the germline V gene are DFQATT and SNEGSKA (reference sequence). J gave up 7 bases and V 3 bases, and 7 bases lay outside the gene matches. This CDR3 is built from 15 residues. CDR3 bases: TGCAGTGCTAGGACCGGGACAGGGGGCGGGAATGAGCAGTTCTTC. Its translation: CSARTGTGGGNEQFF.

V gene TRBV6-1 combines with J gene TRBJ2-6, with D unclear. Per germline, CDR1 MNHNS and CDR2 SASEGT. The V gene lost 1 base and the J gene lost 4 bases, with 8 bases spanning the gap. This CDR3 is 15 amino acids long. This chain's CDR3 is CASSEGATGANVLTF. The CDR3 DNA sequence: TGTGCCAGCAGTGAAGGGGCAACCGGGGCCAACGTCCTGACTTTC.

The count of this clonotype is one. The chain combines TRBV28 with TRBJ2-3, with D hard to call. V was clipped by 8 bases and J by 2 bases, with 8 bases between them. The CDR3 is 12 residues long. CDR1 and CDR2 (germline): MDHEN, SYDVKM. The CDR3 sequence is CASCGNTDTQYF. The CDR3 nucleotides read TGTGCCAGCTGCGGAAACACAGATACGCAGTATTTT.

This clonotype was detected a few times. V is TRBV7-6 and J is TRBJ2-5; 8 bases map to TRBD2. Germline V gives CDR1 SGHVS, CDR2 FNYEAQ. CDR3 length: 16 amino acids. Trimming at V came to 6 bases and at J to 7 bases, leaving 16 bases not matched to a gene. The CDR3 region is CASRETAGEFLGTQYF. The CDR3 DNA reads as TGTGCCAGCAGGGAGACAGCGGGAGAATTTCTCGGGACCCAGTACTTC. The full variable domain, completed using reference TRBV7-6 and TRBJ2-5, is GAGVSQSPRYKVTKRGQDVALRCDPISGHVSLYWYRQALGQGPEFLTYFNYEAQQDKSGLPNDRFSAERPEGSISTLTIQRTEQRDSAMYRCASRETAGEFLGTQYFGPGTRLLVL.

The CDR3 sequence: CASRSTGTGANVLTF. The DNA of the CDR3 is TGTGCCAGCAGATCGACAGGGACCGGGGCCAACGTCCTGACTTTC. V gene TRBV12-3 or TRBV12-4 combines with J gene TRBJ2-6; 7 bases match TRBD1. The CDR3 contains 15 residues. With V trimmed by 6 bases and J by 4 bases, 6 bases remained unmatched.

The chain combines TRBV15 with TRBJ2-2; 10 bases fit TRBD2. Germline V gene lookup returns CDR1 LNHNV and CDR2 YYDKDF (reference sequence). V shed 5 bases and J 8 bases; nucleotides not matched to a gene: 11. The CDR3 runs 16 residues. The CDR3 DNA reads TGTGCCACCAGCGGAGGGCTAGCGGGGGCCAGGGGGGAGCTGTTTTTT. Encoded protein: CATSGGLAGARGELFF.

Regarding this clonotype: Its ends do not fully match the called genes, so a read error is possible. The CDR3 loop is CASGETSYNEQFF. The CDR3 DNA is TGTGCCAGCGGTGAGACCAGCTACAATGAGCAGTTCTTC. V usage is TRBV6-1 and J usage is TRBJ2-1; the D is unclear. In germline, CDR1 is MNHNS, CDR2 SASEGT. CDR3 length: 13 residues.

J is TRBJ2-3 and V is TRBV3-1, with D unclear. CDR1 LGHDT and CDR2 YNNKEL come from the germline V gene (reference sequence). The V gene lost 0 bases and the J gene lost 6 bases, with 16 bases spanning the gap. This CDR3 region has 16 residues. The CDR3 loop reads CASSQERLKASDTQYF. The DNA for the CDR3 is TGTGCCAGCAGCCAAGAAAGACTGAAGGCCAGTGATACGCAGTATTTT.

There are a few counts of this clonotype. The rearrangement links TRBV5-4 to TRBJ1-4; D gene uncertain. CDR1 is SGHNT and CDR2 is YYREEE in the germline V gene (reference sequence). Trimming pared 4 bases from V and 5 bases from J, leaving 18 bases between. This CDR3 has 16 amino acids. The CDR3 protein is CASSPRGGSGNEKLFF. The CDR3 DNA sequence: TGTGCCAGCAGCCCCCGGGGAGGTTCCGGGAATGAAAAACTGTTTTTT.

This clonotype has at least ten counts. The rearrangement links TRBV10-3 to TRBJ2-1; TRBD2 matches 12 bases. Germline V gene lookup returns CDR1 ENHRY and CDR2 SYGVKD. The CDR3 runs 16 residues. The trim removed 0 bases at V and 8 bases at J, leaving 5 bases unmatched. CDR3 nucleotides: TGTGCCATCAGTGAGTCGCTAGCGGGAGGGCCCCATGAGCAGTTCTTC. Protein sequence: CAISESLAGGPHEQFF.

This chain connects TRBV18 to TRBJ2-5, with a weak D call TRBD1 (6 bases). CDR1 is KGHSH and CDR2 is LQKENI in the germline V gene. The CDR3 sequence is 14 residues long. Deletions cut 5 bases from V and 2 bases from J, with 12 bases between. The CDR3: CASSSQQGQETQYF. The CDR3 nucleotides read TGTGCCAGCTCATCCCAACAGGGACAAGAGACCCAGTACTTC.

The chain joins TRBV20-1 to TRBJ2-3; D remains unclear. The CDR3 extends over 12 amino acids. Germline V gene sequence: CDR1 DFQATT, CDR2 SNEGSKA (reference sequence). V lost 3 bases, J lost 2 bases, and 6 bases lay in between. In nucleotides, the CDR3 is TGCAGTGCTAGCGGGTACACAGATACGCAGTATTTT. Amino acid sequence: CSASGYTDTQYF.

This sequence joins TRBV4-3 and TRBJ2-2, with 7 bases identical to TRBD2. CDR3 length: 17 amino acids. The germline V gene encodes CDR1 LGHNA and CDR2 YSLEER. After removal of 0 bases from V and 4 bases from J, the junction contained 8 bases not matched to a gene. CDR3 coding DNA: TGCGCCAGCAGCCAAGATCTAACTAGCGATCCCACCGGGGAGCTGTTTTTT. Its translation is CASSQDLTSDPTGELFF.